This T cell receptor beta chain came from a study of blood T cell repertoires in COVID-19. The wider study: COVID-19 samples from acute and convalescent phases originated in the United States, Italy and Spain.

Seattle patients were enrolled during active infection and followed longitudinally. Libraries were prepared by immunoSEQ multiplex PCR; TCRdb keeps only in-frame clonotypes and omits some of them. The profile shows about 220,000 clones, 75% to 85% of them singletons. Germline V lookup: CDR1 MGHRA, CDR2 YSYEKL. Trimming stripped 2 bases from V and 6 bases from J, with 11 bases between. The CDR3 spans 14 residues. The material sequenced was peripheral blood. The chain employs TRBV4-1 and TRBJ1-5; TRBD1 might be the D (6 bases). This receptor was taken from a woman between 65 and 79 years old with COVID-19, enrolled during active disease. CDR3 amino acids: CASSQTGKSQPQHF. The CDR3 nucleotides read TGCGCCAGCAGCCAAACAGGGAAATCTCAGCCCCAGCATTTT.